This T cell receptor beta chain was captured by sequencing in a study of T-cell reconstitution after alpha-beta-depleted transplantation in children. Regarding the study as a whole: About two months after transplant, alpha-beta T cells reportedly came from several hundred expanded graft clones. T-cell counts and diversity were attributed mostly to newly produced T cells one year after transplant. Some patients showed high day-60 TCRbeta diversity, which derived from surviving recipient T cells and thymic progenitors.

This clonotype was seen repeatedly, ten times or more. Its antigen is unknown. Germline CDR1 is SGHTA and CDR2 is FQGTGA. With V trimmed by 5 bases and J by 2 bases, 5 bases remained unmatched. This CDR3 contains 16 residues. The authors prepared the TCRbeta library with unique molecular identifiers. TCRdb analysed the PCR reads with MiXCR anew, one entry per CDR3 protein. The profile covers about 260,000 distinct CDR3 sequences, with 6.5% to 9% appearing a single time and 5% to 8% taken by the ten largest. The J gene is TRBJ2-5, the V gene TRBV7-3, with 13 bases matching TRBD2. Sequenced here: PBMCs, mostly from graft donor cells, sampled 180 days after TCRalphabeta/CD19-depleted stem cell transplant. This TCR derives from a male patient younger than 18 who had a stem cell transplant for acute lymphoblastic leukemia, so the T cells may come from the graft donor. CDR3 protein: CASSPGTSGIQETQYF. CDR3 nucleotides: TGTGCCAGCAGCCCCGGGACTAGCGGGATACAAGAGACCCAGTACTTC.